What follows describes a single TCR beta chain. Which antigen it targets is not known. Per-nucleotide qualities are absent, and no much larger clonotype sits a single base away. The sample originates from a study of shared clonotypes between healthy human individuals (dated by TCRdb to 2019 to 2021). General notes on the study: Two women and a few men aged 18 to 49 years were included in the cohort. Blood TCR repertoires of five healthy adults were deeply sequenced to estimate repertoire size and the extent of clonotype sharing between individuals. For each donor, three plates each were used for CD4 naive and CD4 memory, two plates were used for CD8 naive, and one plate was used for CD8 memory. Different laboratories and diverse techniques were used to prepare libraries and sequence TCR repertoires, to increase sequencing depth and limit assay-specific biases. Per donor, leukapheresis produced somewhere between about 0.8 and 9.5 billion PBMCs. What the study reported, not specific to this receptor: Sampling was restricted to blood, and TCR repertoires in tissue are likely to differ from TCR repertoires in blood. Across a handful of donors, approximately 5% of naive CD4, approximately 3.6% of naive CD8, 2% to 2.5% of memory CD4, and approximately 0.4% of memory CD8 clonotypes were shared. Pairwise subsampling indicated that sequencing depth was expected to affect the degree of clonotype sharing among donors. Rarefaction of sorted-subset datasets indicated incomplete sequencing despite the large sequencing depth. Because the study included a small number of donors, the genetic and exposure-history diversity represented was limited. Naive subsets generally had larger estimated clonotype richness than memory subsets. Compared with non-shared clonotypes, clonotypes shared by all four sorted-subset donors had higher generation probabilities.

The donors were healthy, HIV-negative adults who had no recently reported acute infections or vaccinations. Every donor was a Caucasian adult living in Nashville, Tennessee, USA. CD4+ T cells were enriched by magnetic negative selection, after which naive cells were positively selected on CD45RA and the negative fraction was taken as the memory subset. Blood was collected by leukapheresis, and PBMCs were isolated by Ficoll-Histopaque density gradient centrifugation and then cryopreserved in liquid nitrogen vapor phase. Purity and quantity of every magnetically sorted T cell population were checked by analytical flow cytometry. Genomic DNA was isolated from every sorted fraction and measured by UV absorbance on a Nanodrop 2000c. V loses 3 bases, J loses 7 bases, and the germline ends lie 15 bases apart. The germline V gene supplies CDR1 KGHSH and CDR2 LQKENI. From the cysteine through the phenylalanine, the CDR3 covers 14 amino acids. The kept DNA is CDR3 alone, 42 bases in frame from the first base.

TCR CDR3 regions were amplified from genomic DNA by multiplex PCR using the deep immunoSEQ assay. Extracted genomic DNA from each cell subset was distributed evenly across all wells of several immunoSEQ 96-well plates, and each plate was treated as a replicate. Each replicate PCR for sorted subsets received roughly 200 ng genomic DNA, equal to about 30,000 T cell genomes. Purified libraries were measured with a Qubit 3.0 fluorometer, size-checked on a Bioanalyzer 2100, and measured again with the KAPA Library Quantification kit. Every immunoSEQ 96-well plate was sequenced on a separate single-read 150-cycle Illumina NextSeq 550 flow cell. Per the authors' processing: Because the immunoSEQ output held only junctional sequences and lacked quality scores, the filtering could not match the filtering applied to full-length reads. Sequences were annotated with PyIR, a Python wrapper for IgBLAST v1.9, using IMGT germline references to assign V/J genes and CDR3. Any read was removed if the V/J assignment was weak (E-value above 1e-6), the CDR3 was missing, or the read contained stop codons, out-of-frame junctions, or ambiguous translated residues. A V3J clonotype was defined by an identical inferred V gene, J gene, and CDR3 amino acid sequence. Percentage overlap between repertoires was calculated by dividing the number of shared unique clonotypes by the size of the smaller repertoire. RTK rarefaction, the Chao1 estimator, and Recon v2.1 estimates of unobserved clonotypes were used to assess repertoire richness. Generation probabilities for all TCRbeta clonotypes obtained by the gDNA method from four donors were computed using OLGA. TCRdb's version of the immuneACCESS table is confined to in-frame rearrangements and falls short of the full clone set. An unresolved V gene accounts for under half of the shortfall where checked; the remainder is of unknown origin. From that table come the V and J calls and clone size; the DNA was used to work out D and trimming. This sample comprises 2 million to 2.5 million clones, 80% to 95% of them detected only once. The ten top clones hold 0.39% of the sample.

The V and J genes are TRBV18 and TRBJ1-1; TRBD1 is a possible D gene, resting on 6 matching bases. The receptor's source is a man aged 18 to 30 in good health. Some clones in this sample may be carry-over from other donors' samples. Material: naive CD4+ T cells from PBMCs. This specimen's cell subset or site label, per the study, means: CD45RA+ positively selected. The CDR3 is CASSPLGKGGEAFF. The DNA sequence reads TGTGCCAGCTCACCGCTGGGAAAAGGGGGTGAAGCTTTCTTT.